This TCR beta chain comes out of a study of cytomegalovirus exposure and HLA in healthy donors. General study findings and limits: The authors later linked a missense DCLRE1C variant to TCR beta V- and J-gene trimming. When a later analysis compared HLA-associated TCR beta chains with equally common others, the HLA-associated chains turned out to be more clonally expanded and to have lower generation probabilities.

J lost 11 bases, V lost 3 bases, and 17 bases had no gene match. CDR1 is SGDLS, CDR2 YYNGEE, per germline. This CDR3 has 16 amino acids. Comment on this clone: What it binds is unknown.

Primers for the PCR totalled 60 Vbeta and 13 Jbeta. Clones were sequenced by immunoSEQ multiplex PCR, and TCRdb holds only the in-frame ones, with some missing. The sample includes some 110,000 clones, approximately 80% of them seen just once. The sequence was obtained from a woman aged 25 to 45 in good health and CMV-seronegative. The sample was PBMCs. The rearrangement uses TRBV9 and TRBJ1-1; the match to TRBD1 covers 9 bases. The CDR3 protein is CASSAGQGSPLRAAFF. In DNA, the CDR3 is TGTGCCAGCAGCGCGGGACAGGGAAGTCCCCTAAGGGCGGCTTTCTTT.